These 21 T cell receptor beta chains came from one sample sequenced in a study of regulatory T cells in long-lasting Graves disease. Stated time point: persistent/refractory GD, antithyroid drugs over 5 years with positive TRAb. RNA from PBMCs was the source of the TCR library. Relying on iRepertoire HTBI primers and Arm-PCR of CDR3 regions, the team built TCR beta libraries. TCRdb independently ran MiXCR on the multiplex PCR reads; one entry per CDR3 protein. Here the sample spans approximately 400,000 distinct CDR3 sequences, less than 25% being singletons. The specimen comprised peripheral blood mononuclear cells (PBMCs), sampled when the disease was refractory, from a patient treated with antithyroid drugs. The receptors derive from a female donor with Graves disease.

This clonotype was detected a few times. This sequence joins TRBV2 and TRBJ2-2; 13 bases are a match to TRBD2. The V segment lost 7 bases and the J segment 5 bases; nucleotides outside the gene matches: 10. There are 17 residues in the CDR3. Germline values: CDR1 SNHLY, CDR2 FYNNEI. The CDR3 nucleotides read TGTGCCAGCACCCCGGGACTAGCGGGGCCGGGGACCGGGGAGCTGTTTTTT. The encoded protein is CASTPGLAGPGTGELFF.

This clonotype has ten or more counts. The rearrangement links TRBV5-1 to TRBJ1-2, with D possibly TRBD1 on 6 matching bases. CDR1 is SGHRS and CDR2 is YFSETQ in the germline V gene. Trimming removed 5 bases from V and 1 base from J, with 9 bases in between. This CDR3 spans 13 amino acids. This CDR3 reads CASRTDSNYGYTF. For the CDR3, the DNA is TGCGCCAGCAGAACGGACAGTAACTATGGCTACACCTTC.

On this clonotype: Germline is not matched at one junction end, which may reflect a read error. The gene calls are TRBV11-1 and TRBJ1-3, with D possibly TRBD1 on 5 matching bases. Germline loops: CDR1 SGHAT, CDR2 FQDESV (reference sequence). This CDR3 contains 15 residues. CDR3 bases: TGTGCCAGCAGCCCTGACAGAAACTCTGGAAACGCCATATATTTT. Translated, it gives CASSPDRNSGNAIYF.

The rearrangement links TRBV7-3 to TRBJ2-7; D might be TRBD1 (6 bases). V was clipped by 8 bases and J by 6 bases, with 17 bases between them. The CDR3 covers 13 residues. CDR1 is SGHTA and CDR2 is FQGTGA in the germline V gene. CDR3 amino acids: CASGQSQGTEQYF. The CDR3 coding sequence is TGTGCCAGCGGCCAATCCCAGGGGACCGAGCAGTACTTC.

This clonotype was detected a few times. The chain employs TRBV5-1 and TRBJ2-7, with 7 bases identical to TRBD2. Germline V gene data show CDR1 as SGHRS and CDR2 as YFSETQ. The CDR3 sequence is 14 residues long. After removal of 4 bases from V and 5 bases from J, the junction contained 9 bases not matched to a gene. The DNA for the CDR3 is TGCGCCAGCAGCAAGCGGGATTCCCACAACGAGCAGTACTTC. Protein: CASSKRDSHNEQYF.

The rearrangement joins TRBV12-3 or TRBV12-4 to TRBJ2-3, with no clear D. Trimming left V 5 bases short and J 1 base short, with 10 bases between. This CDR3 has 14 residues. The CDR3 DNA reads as TGTGCCAGCAGTAAGAGCAGCCGCACAGATACGCAGTATTTT. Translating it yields CASSKSSRTDTQYF.

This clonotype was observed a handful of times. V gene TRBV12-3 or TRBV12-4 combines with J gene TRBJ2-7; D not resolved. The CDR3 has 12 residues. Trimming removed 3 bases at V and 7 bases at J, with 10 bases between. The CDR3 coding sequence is TGTGCCAGCAGTTTCGGTAGAGAAGAGCAGTACTTC. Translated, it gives CASSFGREEQYF.

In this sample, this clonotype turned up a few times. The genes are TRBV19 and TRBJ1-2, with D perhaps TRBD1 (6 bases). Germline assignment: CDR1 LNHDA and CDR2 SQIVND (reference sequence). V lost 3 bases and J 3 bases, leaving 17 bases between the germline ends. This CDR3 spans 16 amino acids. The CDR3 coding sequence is TGTGCCAGTAGTATCCACGGACAGCCTGGGGACTATGGCTACACCTTC. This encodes CASSIHGQPGDYGYTF.

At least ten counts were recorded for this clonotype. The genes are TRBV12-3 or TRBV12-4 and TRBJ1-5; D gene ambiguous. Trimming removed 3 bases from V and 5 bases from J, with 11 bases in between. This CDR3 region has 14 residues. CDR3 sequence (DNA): TGTGCCAGCAGTTTCGCTCCGTGGGATCAGCCCCAGCATTTT. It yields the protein CASSFAPWDQPQHF.

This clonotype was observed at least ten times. The CDR3, as DNA: TGTGCCAGCAGCGTAGCGGCGGGACGTAATGAAAAACTGTTTTTT. Residues: CASSVAAGRNEKLFF. J is TRBJ1-4 and V is TRBV9; D perhaps matches TRBD1 (5 bases). Trimming pared 0 bases from V and 4 bases from J, leaving 10 bases between. CDR3 length: 15 residues. Looked up from germline, CDR1 is SGDLS and CDR2 is YYNGEE.

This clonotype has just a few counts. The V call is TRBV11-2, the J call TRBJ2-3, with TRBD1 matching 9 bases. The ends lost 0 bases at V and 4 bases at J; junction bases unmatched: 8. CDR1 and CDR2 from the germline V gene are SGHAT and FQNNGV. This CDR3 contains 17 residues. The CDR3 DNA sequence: TGTGCCAGCAGCTTAGATCAACCGGGACAGGGCGCAGATACGCAGTATTTT. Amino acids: CASSLDQPGQGADTQYF.

The CDR3 sequence: CASSLLEYGYTF. CDR3 in DNA: TGTGCCAGCAGTCTGTTGGAATATGGCTACACCTTC. This rearrangement joins TRBV12-3 or TRBV12-4 to TRBJ1-2; D is unresolved. V was pared by 5 bases and J by 5 bases, with 9 bases between. The CDR3 is made up of 12 amino acids.

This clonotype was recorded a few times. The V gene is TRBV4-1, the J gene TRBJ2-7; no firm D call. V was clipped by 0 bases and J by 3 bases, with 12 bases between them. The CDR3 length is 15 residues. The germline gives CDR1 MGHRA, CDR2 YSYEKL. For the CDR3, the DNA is TGCGCCAGCAGCCAAGAGTGGCTAGTGCTCTACGAGCAGTACTTC. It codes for CASSQEWLVLYEQYF.

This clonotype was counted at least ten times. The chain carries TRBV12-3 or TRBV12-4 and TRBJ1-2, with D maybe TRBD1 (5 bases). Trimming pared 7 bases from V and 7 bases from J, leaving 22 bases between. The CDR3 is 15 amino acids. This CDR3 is CASTKEWGSGSGYTF. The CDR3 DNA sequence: TGTGCCAGCACTAAAGAGTGGGGGTCAGGCAGTGGCTACACCTTC.

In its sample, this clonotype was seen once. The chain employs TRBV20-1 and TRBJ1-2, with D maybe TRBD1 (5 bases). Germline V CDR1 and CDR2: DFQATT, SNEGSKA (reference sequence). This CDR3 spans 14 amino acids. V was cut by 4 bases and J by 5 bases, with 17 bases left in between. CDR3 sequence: CSAIDRGEGYGYTF. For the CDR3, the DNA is TGCAGTGCTATAGATAGGGGAGAGGGTTATGGCTACACCTTC.

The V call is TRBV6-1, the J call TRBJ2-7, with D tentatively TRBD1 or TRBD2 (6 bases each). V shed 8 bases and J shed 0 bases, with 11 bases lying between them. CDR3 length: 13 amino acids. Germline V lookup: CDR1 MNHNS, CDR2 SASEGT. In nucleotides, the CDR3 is TGTGCCAGCGGGAGGACAGCCTCCTACGAGCAGTACTTC. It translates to CASGRTASYEQYF.

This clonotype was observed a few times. CDR3 residues: CSARDFRLQLAKNIQYF. The CDR3 nucleotides read TGCAGTGCTAGAGATTTCAGGTTACAGCTAGCCAAAAACATTCAGTACTTC. This chain links TRBV20-1 with TRBJ2-4; no clear D gene. The CDR3 is 17 amino acids. Trimming cost V 0 bases and J 0 bases, with 15 bases left between them. Germline assignment: CDR1 DFQATT and CDR2 SNEGSKA (reference sequence).

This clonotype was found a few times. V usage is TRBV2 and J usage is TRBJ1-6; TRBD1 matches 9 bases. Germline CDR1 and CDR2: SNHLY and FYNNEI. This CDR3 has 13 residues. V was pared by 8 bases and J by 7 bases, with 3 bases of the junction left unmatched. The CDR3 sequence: CASHGTGNSPLHF. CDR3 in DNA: TGTGCCAGCCACGGGACAGGGAATTCACCCCTCCACTTT.

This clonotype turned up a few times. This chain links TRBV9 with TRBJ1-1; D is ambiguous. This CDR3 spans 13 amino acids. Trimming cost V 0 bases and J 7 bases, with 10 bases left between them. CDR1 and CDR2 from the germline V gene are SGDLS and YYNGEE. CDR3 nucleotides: TGTGCCAGCAGCGTAGATGAGTCGTATGAAGCTTTCTTT. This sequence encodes CASSVDESYEAFF.

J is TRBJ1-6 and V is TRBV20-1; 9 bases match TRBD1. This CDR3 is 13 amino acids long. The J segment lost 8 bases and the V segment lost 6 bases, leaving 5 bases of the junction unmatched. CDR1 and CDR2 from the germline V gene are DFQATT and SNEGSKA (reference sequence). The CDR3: CSASTGGDSPLHF. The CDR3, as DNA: TGCAGTGCAAGCACAGGGGGCGATTCACCCCTCCACTTT.

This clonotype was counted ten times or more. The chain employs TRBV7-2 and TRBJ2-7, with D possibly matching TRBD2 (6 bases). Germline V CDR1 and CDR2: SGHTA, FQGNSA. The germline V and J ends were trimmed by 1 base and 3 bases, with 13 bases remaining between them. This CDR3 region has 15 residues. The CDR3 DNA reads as TGTGCCAGCAGCTTAGTTCGGGGGTCGGTCTACGAGCAGTACTTC. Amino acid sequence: CASSLVRGSVYEQYF.